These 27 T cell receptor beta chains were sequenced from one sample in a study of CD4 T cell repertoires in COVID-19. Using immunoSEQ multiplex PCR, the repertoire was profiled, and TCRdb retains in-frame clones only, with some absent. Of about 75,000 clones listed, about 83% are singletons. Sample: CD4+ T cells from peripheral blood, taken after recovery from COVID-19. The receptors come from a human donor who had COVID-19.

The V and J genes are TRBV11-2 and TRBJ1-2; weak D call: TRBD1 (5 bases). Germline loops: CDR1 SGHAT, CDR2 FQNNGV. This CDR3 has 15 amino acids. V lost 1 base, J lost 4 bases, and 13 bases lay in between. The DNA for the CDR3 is TGTGCCAGCAGCTTAGTTTGGCAGGGAGGCTATGGCTACACCTTC. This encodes CASSLVWQGGYGYTF.

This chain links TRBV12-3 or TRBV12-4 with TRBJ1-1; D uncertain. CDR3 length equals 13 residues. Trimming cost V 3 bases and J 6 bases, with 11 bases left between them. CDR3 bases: TGTGCCAGCAGTTTTGCGGTCAAGGCTGAAGCTTTCTTT. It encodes CASSFAVKAEAFF.

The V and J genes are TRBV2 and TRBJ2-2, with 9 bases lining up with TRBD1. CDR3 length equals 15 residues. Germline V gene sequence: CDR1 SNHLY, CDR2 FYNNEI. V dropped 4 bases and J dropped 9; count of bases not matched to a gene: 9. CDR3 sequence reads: CASSALTGGGRELFF. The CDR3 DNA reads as TGTGCCAGCAGTGCCCTCACAGGGGGCGGAAGGGAGCTGTTTTTT.

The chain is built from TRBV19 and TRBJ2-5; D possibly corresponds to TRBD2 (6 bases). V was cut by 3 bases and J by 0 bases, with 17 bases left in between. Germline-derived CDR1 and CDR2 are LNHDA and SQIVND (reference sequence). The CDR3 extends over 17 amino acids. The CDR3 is CASSMMGRRAYQETQYF. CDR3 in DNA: TGTGCCAGTAGTATGATGGGGCGGAGGGCGTACCAAGAGACCCAGTACTTC.

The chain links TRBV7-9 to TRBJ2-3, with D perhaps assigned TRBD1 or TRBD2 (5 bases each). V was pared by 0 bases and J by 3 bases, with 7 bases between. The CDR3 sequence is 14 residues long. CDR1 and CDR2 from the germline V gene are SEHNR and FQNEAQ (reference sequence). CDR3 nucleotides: TGTGCCAGCAGCTTAGCGGGACCGACAGATACGCAGTATTTT. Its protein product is CASSLAGPTDTQYF.

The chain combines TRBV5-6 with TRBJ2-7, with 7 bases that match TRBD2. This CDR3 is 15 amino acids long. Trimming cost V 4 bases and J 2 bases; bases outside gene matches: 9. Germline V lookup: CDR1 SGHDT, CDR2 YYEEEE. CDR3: CASSPRGGGAYEQYF. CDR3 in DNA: TGTGCCAGCAGCCCCCGTGGGGGAGGGGCCTACGAGCAGTACTTC.

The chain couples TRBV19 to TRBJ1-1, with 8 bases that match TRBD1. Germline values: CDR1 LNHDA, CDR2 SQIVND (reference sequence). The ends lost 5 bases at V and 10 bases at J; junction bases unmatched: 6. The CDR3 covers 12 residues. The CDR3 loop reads CASSPTGGRAFF. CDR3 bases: TGTGCCAGTAGTCCAACAGGGGGGAGAGCTTTCTTT.

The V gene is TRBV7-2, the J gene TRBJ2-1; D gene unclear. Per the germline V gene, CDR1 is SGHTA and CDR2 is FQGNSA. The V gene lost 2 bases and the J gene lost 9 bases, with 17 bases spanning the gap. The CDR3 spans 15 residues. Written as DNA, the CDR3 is TGTGCCAGCAGCTTATATTTAGCCAGCGAAGGTGAGCAGTTCTTC. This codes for CASSLYLASEGEQFF. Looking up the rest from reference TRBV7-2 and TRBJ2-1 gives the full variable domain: GAGVSQSPSNKVTEKGKDVELRCDPISGHTALYWYRQSLGQGLEFLIYFQGNSAPDKSGLPSDRFSAERTGGSVSTLTIQRTQQEDSAVYLCASSLYLASEGEQFFGPGTRLTVL.

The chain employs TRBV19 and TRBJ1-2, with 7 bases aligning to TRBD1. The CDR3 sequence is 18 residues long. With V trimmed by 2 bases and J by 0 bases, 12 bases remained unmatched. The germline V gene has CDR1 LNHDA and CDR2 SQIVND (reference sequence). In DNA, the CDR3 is TGTGCCAGTAGTATAAATGGACCGGGACAGAGGACTAACTATGGCTACACCTTC. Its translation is CASSINGPGQRTNYGYTF.

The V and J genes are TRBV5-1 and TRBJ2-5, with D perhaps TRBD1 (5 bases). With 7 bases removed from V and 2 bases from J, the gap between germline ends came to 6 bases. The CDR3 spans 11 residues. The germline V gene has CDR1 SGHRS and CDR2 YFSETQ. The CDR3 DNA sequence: TGCGCCAGCCGACAGCAAGAGACCCAGTACTTC. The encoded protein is CASRQQETQYF.

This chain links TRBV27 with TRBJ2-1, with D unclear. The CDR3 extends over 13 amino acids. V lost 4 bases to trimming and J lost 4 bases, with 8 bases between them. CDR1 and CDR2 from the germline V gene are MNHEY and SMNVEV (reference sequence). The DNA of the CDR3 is TGTGCCAGCAGTTCTCAGATGTACAATGAGCAGTTCTTC. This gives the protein CASSSQMYNEQFF.

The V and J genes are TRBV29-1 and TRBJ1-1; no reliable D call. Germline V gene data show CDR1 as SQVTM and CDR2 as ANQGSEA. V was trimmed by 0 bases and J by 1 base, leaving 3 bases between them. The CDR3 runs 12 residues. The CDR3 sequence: CSVEEGNTEAFF. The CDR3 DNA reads TGCAGCGTTGAAGAAGGGAACACTGAAGCTTTCTTT.

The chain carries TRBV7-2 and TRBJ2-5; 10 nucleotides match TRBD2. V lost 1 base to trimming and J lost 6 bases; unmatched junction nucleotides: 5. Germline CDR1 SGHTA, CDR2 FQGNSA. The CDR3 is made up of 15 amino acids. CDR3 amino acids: CASSLEASGRKTQYF. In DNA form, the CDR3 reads TGTGCCAGCAGCTTAGAGGCTAGCGGGAGAAAGACCCAGTACTTC.

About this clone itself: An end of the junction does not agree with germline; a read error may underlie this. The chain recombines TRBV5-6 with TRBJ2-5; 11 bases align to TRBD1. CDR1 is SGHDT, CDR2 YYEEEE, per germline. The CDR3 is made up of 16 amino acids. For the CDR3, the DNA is TGTGCCAGCAGTTTGGGACTGGACAGGGGGCCGGAGACCCAGTACTTC. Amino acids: CASSLGLDRGPETQYF.

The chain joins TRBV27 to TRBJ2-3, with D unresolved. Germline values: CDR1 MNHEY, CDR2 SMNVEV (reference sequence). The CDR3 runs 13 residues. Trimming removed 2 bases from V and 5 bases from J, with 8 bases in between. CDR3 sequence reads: CASSLLGRDTQYF. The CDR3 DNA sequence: TGTGCCAGCAGTTTACTCGGGCGAGATACGCAGTATTTT.

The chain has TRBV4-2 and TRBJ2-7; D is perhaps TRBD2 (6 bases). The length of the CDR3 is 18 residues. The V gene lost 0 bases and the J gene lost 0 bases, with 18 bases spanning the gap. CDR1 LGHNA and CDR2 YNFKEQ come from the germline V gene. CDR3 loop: CASSQDLPGRTNSYEQYF. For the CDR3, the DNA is TGTGCCAGCAGCCAAGATCTCCCCGGCCGGACTAACTCCTACGAGCAGTACTTC.

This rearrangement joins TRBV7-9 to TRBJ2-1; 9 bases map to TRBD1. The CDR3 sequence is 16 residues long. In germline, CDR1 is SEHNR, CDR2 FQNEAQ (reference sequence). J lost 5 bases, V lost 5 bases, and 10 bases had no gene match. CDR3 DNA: TGTGCCAGCAGCCAGGCTAGGGGACAGGGAAACAATGAGCAGTTCTTC. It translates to CASSQARGQGNNEQFF.

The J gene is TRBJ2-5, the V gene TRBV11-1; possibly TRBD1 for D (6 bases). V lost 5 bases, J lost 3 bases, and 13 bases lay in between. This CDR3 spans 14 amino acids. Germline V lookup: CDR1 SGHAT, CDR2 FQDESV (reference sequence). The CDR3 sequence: CASSRRDIEETQYF. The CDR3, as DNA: TGTGCCAGCAGCCGACGGGACATTGAAGAGACCCAGTACTTC.

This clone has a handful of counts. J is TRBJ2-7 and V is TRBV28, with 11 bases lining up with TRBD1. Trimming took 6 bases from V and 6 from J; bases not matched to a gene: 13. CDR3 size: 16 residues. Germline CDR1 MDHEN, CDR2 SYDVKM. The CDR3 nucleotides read TGTGCCAGCAGAGCCCCGGACAGGGGGCCTTGGCGCGAGCAGTACTTC. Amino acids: CASRAPDRGPWREQYF.

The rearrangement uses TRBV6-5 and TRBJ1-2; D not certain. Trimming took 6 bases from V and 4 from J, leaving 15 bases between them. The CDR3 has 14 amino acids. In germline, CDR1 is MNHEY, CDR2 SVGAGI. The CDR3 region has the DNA TGTGCCAGCAGCCGCCTTACGGACGGCTATGGCTACACCTTC. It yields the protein CASSRLTDGYGYTF.

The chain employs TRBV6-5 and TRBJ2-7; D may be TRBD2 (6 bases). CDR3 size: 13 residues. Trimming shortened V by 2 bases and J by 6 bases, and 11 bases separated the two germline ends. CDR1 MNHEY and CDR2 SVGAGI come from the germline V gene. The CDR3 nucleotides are TGTGCCAGCAGTTACGGCGGGGTCGGCGAGCAGTACTTC. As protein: CASSYGGVGEQYF.

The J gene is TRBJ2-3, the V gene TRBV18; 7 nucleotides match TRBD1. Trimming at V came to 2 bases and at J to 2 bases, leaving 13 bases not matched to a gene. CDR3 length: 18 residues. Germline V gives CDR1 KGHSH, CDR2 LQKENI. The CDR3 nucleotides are TGTGCCAGCTCACCAGACTTCTGGGACAGAACCCACACAGATACGCAGTATTTT. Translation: CASSPDFWDRTHTDTQYF.

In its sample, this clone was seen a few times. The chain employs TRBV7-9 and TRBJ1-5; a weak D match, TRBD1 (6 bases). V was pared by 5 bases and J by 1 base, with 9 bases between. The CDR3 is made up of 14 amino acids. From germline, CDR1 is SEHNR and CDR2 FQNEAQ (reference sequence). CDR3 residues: CASSRDISNQPQHF. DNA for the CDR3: TGTGCCAGCAGCCGGGACATAAGCAATCAGCCCCAGCATTTT.

The CDR3 loop is CATSAPGNNEQFF. The CDR3, as DNA: TGTGCCACCAGTGCCCCAGGAAACAATGAGCAGTTCTTC. This sequence joins TRBV24-1 and TRBJ2-1; D remains ambiguous. V lost 5 bases and J lost 5, with 9 bases in between. Per germline, CDR1 KGHDR and CDR2 SFDVKD. The CDR3 is 13 residues long.

CDR3 sequence: CASSYSIFVNTEAFF. The CDR3 DNA is TGTGCCAGCAGTTACTCGATTTTTGTGAACACTGAAGCTTTCTTT. The V and J genes are TRBV6-5 and TRBJ1-1; no firm D call. CDR3 size: 15 residues. V lost 0 bases and J 0 bases, leaving 8 bases between the germline ends. CDR1 MNHEY and CDR2 SVGAGI come from the germline V gene.

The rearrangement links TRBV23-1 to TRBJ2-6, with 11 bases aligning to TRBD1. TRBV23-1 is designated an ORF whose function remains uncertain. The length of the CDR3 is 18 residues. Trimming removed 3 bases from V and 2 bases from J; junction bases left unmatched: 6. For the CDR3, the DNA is TGCGCCAGCAGTCATTTCGGACAGGGGGCTGCTGGGGCCAACGTCCTGACTTTC. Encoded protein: CASSHFGQGAAGANVLTF.

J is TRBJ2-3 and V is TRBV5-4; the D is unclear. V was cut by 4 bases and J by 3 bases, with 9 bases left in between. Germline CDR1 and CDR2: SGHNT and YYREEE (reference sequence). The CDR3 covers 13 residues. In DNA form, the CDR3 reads TGTGCCAGCAGCCGACCCCCGACAGATACGCAGTATTTT. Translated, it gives CASSRPPTDTQYF.